These 15 T cell receptor beta chains came from one sample sequenced in a study of T cells after yellow fever vaccination. Each CDR3 protein gets one entry after TCRdb re-called the 5' RACE reads with MiXCR. Among some 290,000 distinct CDR3 sequences listed, roughly a tenth were seen once. The material sequenced was CD4+ T cells sorted from PBMCs, taken 45 days after the yellow fever booster vaccination. The receptors here all came from a man between 18 and 35 years old who received the YFV17D yellow fever vaccine.

The J gene is TRBJ2-7, the V gene TRBV7-3; D ambiguous. The CDR3 length is 11 residues. The germline V gene encodes CDR1 SGHTA and CDR2 FQGTGA. Deletions cut 7 bases from V and 6 bases from J, with 10 bases between. Here the CDR3 DNA reads TGTGCCAGCACACCGATAGGCGAGCAGTACTTC. Translated: CASTPIGEQYF.

This clonotype was observed many times. The genes are TRBV2 and TRBJ2-1, with 7 bases identical to TRBD1. The ends lost 10 bases at V and 7 bases at J; junction bases unmatched: 16. Looked up from germline, CDR1 is SNHLY and CDR2 is FYNNEI. This CDR3 spans 15 amino acids. The CDR3 is CATRTDRNSFNEQFF. For the CDR3, the DNA is TGTGCCACCCGAACGGACAGGAACTCTTTTAATGAGCAGTTCTTC.

The chain links TRBV6-2 or TRBV6-3 to TRBJ1-6, with D possibly being TRBD1 (5 bases). This CDR3 has 14 residues. Trimming left V 5 bases short and J 11 bases short, with 16 bases between. CDR1 is MNHEY and CDR2 is SVGEGT in the germline V gene. For the CDR3, the DNA is TGTGCCAGCAGTCCGCACGACAGTACTCCACCCCTCCACTTT. Its translation: CASSPHDSTPPLHF.

The chain employs TRBV3-1 and TRBJ2-5; tentatively, D is TRBD2 (6 bases). From germline, CDR1 is LGHDT and CDR2 YNNKEL (reference sequence). This CDR3 spans 15 amino acids. The V gene lost 4 bases and the J gene lost 2 bases, with 14 bases spanning the gap. CDR3 region: CASSPQAGPQETQYF. In DNA form, the CDR3 reads TGTGCCAGCAGCCCACAAGCGGGCCCACAAGAGACCCAGTACTTC.

The chain combines TRBV3-1 with TRBJ1-6; D unclear. Germline CDR1 is LGHDT and CDR2 is YNNKEL (reference sequence). V was cut by 2 bases and J by 7 bases, with 15 bases left in between. CDR3 length equals 16 residues. As DNA, the CDR3 is TGTGCCAGCAGCCAAATGCGAGGCGGCCGAAATTCACCCCTCCACTTT. This codes for CASSQMRGGRNSPLHF.

This sequence joins TRBV6-6 and TRBJ2-3; TRBD2 matches at 8 bases. Germline assignment: CDR1 MNHNY and CDR2 SVGAGI (reference sequence). V trimming: 3 bases; J trimming: 2 bases; junction bases outside the gene matches: 4. The length of the CDR3 is 15 residues. In DNA, the CDR3 is TGTGCCAGCAGTTATAGCGGGGCGTTCACAGATACGCAGTATTTT. Translating it yields CASSYSGAFTDTQYF.

V gene TRBV5-1 combines with J gene TRBJ2-4, with 10 bases fitting TRBD2. CDR1 and CDR2 (germline): SGHRS, YFSETQ. The CDR3 consists of 16 residues. V gave up 4 bases and J gave up 0 bases; unmatched junction bases: 4. This chain's CDR3 is CASSILAGVAKNIQYF. The CDR3 nucleotides are TGCGCCAGCAGCATTCTAGCGGGAGTAGCCAAAAACATTCAGTACTTC.

The chain employs TRBV12-3 or TRBV12-4 and TRBJ2-1; 10 bases line up with TRBD1. Trimming cost V 4 bases and J 12 bases; bases outside gene matches: 15. The CDR3 is made up of 16 amino acids. This CDR3 is CASSSLERTGGGWQFF. The DNA for the CDR3 is TGTGCCAGCAGTTCGTTAGAGCGGACAGGGGGTGGTTGGCAGTTCTTC.

Many counts were recorded for this clonotype. V and J are TRBV7-6 and TRBJ2-6; D is unresolved. CDR1 and CDR2 (germline): SGHVS, FNYEAQ. Trimming removed 5 bases at V and 0 bases at J, with 14 bases between. The CDR3 is 17 amino acids. The CDR3 DNA reads TGTGCCAGCAGCCCAACGCTGTGGGGCTCTGGGGCCAACGTCCTGACTTTC. It codes for CASSPTLWGSGANVLTF.

This clonotype has more than one count but fewer than ten. The chain combines TRBV3-1 with TRBJ2-5, with 8 bases aligning to TRBD1. The trim removed 5 bases at V and 5 bases at J, leaving 4 bases unmatched. The germline CDR1 and CDR2 sequences are LGHDT and YNNKEL (reference sequence). The length of the CDR3 is 13 residues. CDR3 residues: CASSNTGGETQYF. The CDR3 coding sequence is TGTGCCAGCAGCAATACAGGGGGGGAGACCCAGTACTTC.

This clonotype was detected ten times or more. The gene calls are TRBV5-1 and TRBJ2-3; D perhaps matches TRBD2 (5 bases). Between the trimmed V and J ends, which lost 4 bases and 5 bases, there was a span of 17 bases. Germline V lookup: CDR1 SGHRS, CDR2 YFSETQ. This CDR3 is 15 amino acids long. The CDR3 is CASSPGGSAGDTQYF. In DNA, the CDR3 is TGCGCCAGCAGCCCCGGCGGGTCTGCAGGAGATACGCAGTATTTT.

This clonotype was detected a few times. The genes are TRBV2 and TRBJ2-1; D is undetermined. The CDR3 is 13 amino acids. The germline V gene has CDR1 SNHLY and CDR2 FYNNEI. The V and J ends lost 5 bases and 5 bases respectively, with 10 bases between them. The CDR3 DNA reads TGTGCCAGCAGTCCCCGACGCCACAATGAGCAGTTCTTC. Translation: CASSPRRHNEQFF.

This clonotype was detected once. CDR3 protein: CASRDLAGGPLRETQYF. CDR3 sequence (DNA): TGTGCCAGCAGGGATCTAGCGGGGGGGCCGTTGAGGGAGACCCAGTACTTC. The rearrangement joins TRBV6-5 to TRBJ2-5, with 12 bases that match TRBD2. With 6 bases clipped from V and 5 bases from J, the junction kept 13 bases outside the gene matches. Germline V gene lookup returns CDR1 MNHEY and CDR2 SVGAGI. The CDR3 covers 17 residues.

The rearrangement links TRBV20-1 to TRBJ1-2, with TRBD1 as a possible D gene (5 bases). The CDR3 sequence is 12 residues long. Trimming removed 3 bases from V and 11 bases from J, with 16 bases in between. Germline CDR1 DFQATT, CDR2 SNEGSKA (reference sequence). The CDR3 loop reads CSASRDLYMYTF. The CDR3 bases are TGCAGTGCTAGCCGGGACCTTTACATGTACACCTTC.

This chain joins TRBV11-2 and TRBJ2-4, with D possibly being TRBD2 (6 bases). The CDR3 sequence is 15 residues long. Trimming took off 4 bases at V and 2 bases at J, with 12 bases between the two ends. Germline V gene data show CDR1 as SGHAT and CDR2 as FQNNGV. CDR3 region: CASSSKEGPKNIQYF. In DNA, the CDR3 is TGTGCCAGCAGCTCGAAGGAGGGACCCAAAAACATTCAGTACTTC.